Listed below are T cell receptor beta chains from one sample, sequenced in a study of blood T cell repertoires in COVID-19. The table came from immunoSEQ multiplex PCR; TCRdb's copy has only in-frame clones and leaves some out. The sample lists roughly 260,000 clones, roughly 88% occurring once. The specimen was peripheral blood. The receptors originated from a woman between 40 and 55 years old who had recovered from COVID-19. The CDR3 runs from the conserved cysteine through the conserved F or W. Fields, in order: CDR3 DNA, CDR3 protein, V gene, clone size, J gene, D gene. The D gene is left open where the match is weak. Expanded clones are given a class, and other clones once, few, many or no size at all.

DNA: TGTGCCAGCAGCTTGTTCGAGACAGGGGTTAGGAATGAGCAGTTCTTC
CDR3: CASSLFETGVRNEQFF
V: TRBV5-6
size: -
J: TRBJ2-1
D: TRBD1

DNA: TGTGCCAGCAGCACGTGGACAGGGGCCACTGAAGCTTTCTTT
CDR3: CASSTWTGATEAFF
V: TRBV5-5
size: -
J: TRBJ1-1
D: TRBD1

DNA: TGTGCCAGCAGCTTAGGGACAGGGTCGGTTGCGGAGACCCAGTACTTC
CDR3: CASSLGTGSVAETQYF
V: TRBV7-3
size: -
J: TRBJ2-5
D: TRBD1

DNA: TGTGCCAGCAGTTTTCTGGGGCTAGCGGGGGGGCTTGGGACCGGGGAGCTGTTTTTT
CDR3: CASSFLGLAGGLGTGELFF
V: TRBV27
size: -
J: TRBJ2-2
D: TRBD2

DNA: TGCGCCAGCAGCTTGAGCGGTCAACAGGGGAACTATGGCTACACCTTC
CDR3: CASSLSGQQGNYGYTF
V: TRBV5-1
size: -
J: TRBJ1-2
D: TRBD1

DNA: TGTGCCAGCAGCCAACTGCTAGGTTTTAACACCATATATTTT
CDR3: CASSQLLGFNTIYF
V: TRBV6-6
size: -
J: TRBJ1-3
D: -

DNA: TGTGCCAGCAGCCGGAACCGAGGACTAGCGGGAGCGGATACGCAGTATTTT
CDR3: CASSRNRGLAGADTQYF
V: TRBV14
size: -
J: TRBJ2-3
D: TRBD2

DNA: TGTGCCAGCAGCTTAGATCCCCTATATGGCTACACCTTC
CDR3: CASSLDPLYGYTF
V: TRBV11-3
size: -
J: TRBJ1-2
D: -

DNA: TGTGCCAGCTCAATACAGGGGGCGAATGGCTACACCTTC
CDR3: CASSIQGANGYTF
V: TRBV18
size: -
J: TRBJ1-2
D: TRBD1

DNA: TGTGCCAGTAGTATCGGGCAGGGTCATCAGCCCCAGCATTTT
CDR3: CASSIGQGHQPQHF
V: TRBV19
size: -
J: TRBJ1-5
D: -

DNA: TGTGCCAGCAGCTCTACAGGGAACTCGTGGGGCTACACCTTC
CDR3: CASSSTGNSWGYTF
V: TRBV13
size: -
J: TRBJ1-2
D: -

DNA: TGTGCCACCTCTGTGGGAGGGAGCGCTGAAGCTTTCTTT
CDR3: CATSVGGSAEAFF
V: TRBV24-1
size: once
J: TRBJ1-1
D: -

DNA: TGTGCCAGTAGTATAGGAACAGGGAGTACTCTCTCTGGAAACACCATATATTTT
CDR3: CASSIGTGSTLSGNTIYF
V: TRBV19
size: -
J: TRBJ1-3
D: -

DNA: TGTGCCAGCAGGTTCGACAGGGGGGTCCCTAATGAAAAACTGTTTTTT
CDR3: CASRFDRGVPNEKLFF
V: TRBV2
size: -
J: TRBJ1-4
D: TRBD1

DNA: TGTGCCAGCAGCCAGGAGGAGGCCGGTGAAAAACTGTTTTTT
CDR3: CASSQEEAGEKLFF
V: TRBV3-1/TRBV3-2
size: -
J: TRBJ1-4
D: -

DNA: TGTGCCAGTATCAACGGGGGAGTGGGGGATAGCAATCAGCCCCAGCATTTT
CDR3: CASINGGVGDSNQPQHF
V: TRBV19
size: -
J: TRBJ1-5
D: -

DNA: TGTGCCAGCAGCTCCCTCCCAAGCGGATACTCCTACGAGCAGTACTTC
CDR3: CASSSLPSGYSYEQYF
V: TRBV7-6
size: -
J: TRBJ2-7
D: -

DNA: TGTGCCAGCAGTCCCCGCGGGGGGGGAGGCACCGGGGAGCTGTTTTTT
CDR3: CASSPRGGGGTGELFF
V: TRBV27
size: -
J: TRBJ2-2
D: TRBD2

DNA: TGTGCCAGCAGTAGGCGACAGGGAACAGGGGCCAACGTCCTGACTTTC
CDR3: CASSRRQGTGANVLTF
V: TRBV27
size: once
J: TRBJ2-6
D: TRBD1

DNA: TGTGCCAGCAGCTTGGGGCAGCACTATAATTCACCCCTCCACTTT
CDR3: CASSLGQHYNSPLHF
V: TRBV11-2
size: -
J: TRBJ1-6
D: -

DNA: TGTGCCAGCAGACCCTGGACAGGGGGCTCCTATAATTCACCCCTCCACTTT
CDR3: CASRPWTGGSYNSPLHF
V: TRBV5-5
size: once
J: TRBJ1-6
D: TRBD1

DNA: TGTGCCAGCAGCTTGGGGGGGACTGATACGCAGTATTTT
CDR3: CASSLGGTDTQYF
V: TRBV5-5
size: -
J: TRBJ2-3
D: -

DNA: TGTGCCAGCCGTTGGGACAGGGGGGTGTACAATGAGCAGTTCTTC
CDR3: CASRWDRGVYNEQFF
V: TRBV6-2/TRBV6-3
size: -
J: TRBJ2-1
D: TRBD1

DNA: TGTGCCAGCAGCTCCGGACTAGCGAGGGAGCAGTACTTC
CDR3: CASSSGLAREQYF
V: TRBV7-8
size: -
J: TRBJ2-7
D: TRBD2

DNA: TGCGCCAGCAGCCATGGACTAGCGGTGCAAGAGACCCAGTACTTC
CDR3: CASSHGLAVQETQYF
V: TRBV5-1
size: -
J: TRBJ2-5
D: TRBD2

DNA: TGTGCCAGCAGCTTGGGGAAACTAGCGGGAGGGCGGGATACGCAGTATTTT
CDR3: CASSLGKLAGGRDTQYF
V: TRBV5-4
size: few
J: TRBJ2-3
D: TRBD2

DNA: TGTGCCAGCAGTTTCCACAGGGGCGCACGGAATGAGCAGTTCTTC
CDR3: CASSFHRGARNEQFF
V: TRBV28
size: -
J: TRBJ2-1
D: TRBD1

DNA: TGTGCCAGCAGTTTCGGACTAGCGGGAGTAGGTGAGCAGTTCTTC
CDR3: CASSFGLAGVGEQFF
V: TRBV27
size: -
J: TRBJ2-1
D: TRBD2

DNA: TGTGCCAGCCAGGACACCCGTGGAGTAGATACGCAGTATTTT
CDR3: CASQDTRGVDTQYF
V: TRBV25-1
size: -
J: TRBJ2-3
D: -

DNA: TGTGCCAGCAGGCACTATCAGGGGGCCCAAGAGACCCAGTACTTC
CDR3: CASRHYQGAQETQYF
V: TRBV2
size: -
J: TRBJ2-5
D: TRBD1

DNA: TGTGCCAGTAGTATCGACAGGGGACCCTATGGCTACACCTTC
CDR3: CASSIDRGPYGYTF
V: TRBV19
size: once
J: TRBJ1-2
D: TRBD1

DNA: TGTGCCAGTGCGCCGACAGGCACAGATACGCAGTATTTT
CDR3: CASAPTGTDTQYF
V: TRBV19
size: -
J: TRBJ2-3
D: -

DNA: TGTGCCAGCAGCCAATACTTCAATGAGCAGTTCTTC
CDR3: CASSQYFNEQFF
V: TRBV4-2
size: -
J: TRBJ2-1
D: -

DNA: TGTGCCAGCAGCCCCAGGACTAGCGGGAAAACAGATACGCAGTATTTT
CDR3: CASSPRTSGKTDTQYF
V: TRBV7-3
size: -
J: TRBJ2-3
D: TRBD2

DNA: TGTGCCAGCACCTCGACAGGGGTGGAGACCCAGTACTTC
CDR3: CASTSTGVETQYF
V: TRBV2
size: few
J: TRBJ2-5
D: TRBD1

DNA: TGTGCCAGTAGTATTAAGGCGGCAGGGGGTAATGAAAAACTGTTTTTT
CDR3: CASSIKAAGGNEKLFF
V: TRBV19
size: -
J: TRBJ1-4
D: TRBD1

DNA: TGCGCCAGCAGCCAAGAAATCAACAGGAGCAATCAGCCCCAGCATTTT
CDR3: CASSQEINRSNQPQHF
V: TRBV4-3
size: -
J: TRBJ1-5
D: -

DNA: TGTGCCAGCAGCTTGGTAGCAGCGACCTCCTATAATTCACCCCTCCACTTT
CDR3: CASSLVAATSYNSPLHF
V: TRBV5-5
size: -
J: TRBJ1-6
D: -

DNA: TGTGCCAGCAGCTTAGCGGGTGAGGCTATCGCCACCCAGTACTTC
CDR3: CASSLAGEAIATQYF
V: TRBV7-2
size: -
J: TRBJ2-5
D: -

DNA: TGTGCCAGCAGCACACTGCCGACAGGGACTGGGGCCAACGTCCTGACTTTC
CDR3: CASSTLPTGTGANVLTF
V: TRBV7-8
size: -
J: TRBJ2-6
D: TRBD1

DNA: TGCGCCAGGCCGGGGACAACTAATGAAAAACTGTTTTTT
CDR3: CARPGTTNEKLFF
V: TRBV10-1
size: few
J: TRBJ1-4
D: -

DNA: TGTGCCAGTAGTCCACGAGGGACAGGGGGTTACGAGCAGTACTTC
CDR3: CASSPRGTGGYEQYF
V: TRBV19
size: -
J: TRBJ2-7
D: TRBD1

DNA: TGTGCCTGGAGTCAGGGCCTTGACACCGGGGAGCTGTTTTTT
CDR3: CAWSQGLDTGELFF
V: TRBV30
size: -
J: TRBJ2-2
D: -

DNA: TGTGCCAGTCAGACAGGGGCCGTGGTGAATCAGCCCCAGCATTTT
CDR3: CASQTGAVVNQPQHF
V: TRBV19
size: -
J: TRBJ1-5
D: TRBD1

DNA: TGCAGCGCGAGGACATCCCCCTACGAGCAGTACTTC
CDR3: CSARTSPYEQYF
V: TRBV29-1
size: -
J: TRBJ2-7
D: -

DNA: TGCGCCAGCAGCAGGGGGCAGGGGGACGATGAGCAGTTCTTC
CDR3: CASSRGQGDDEQFF
V: TRBV5-1
size: -
J: TRBJ2-1
D: TRBD1

DNA: TGCGCCAGCAGTCCCAGGGGACAGGGATCCCTAAACACCGGGGAGCTGTTTTTT
CDR3: CASSPRGQGSLNTGELFF
V: TRBV4-1
size: few
J: TRBJ2-2
D: TRBD1

DNA: TGTGCCAGTAGTATATACAGGTCGGCCGAGCAGTACTTC
CDR3: CASSIYRSAEQYF
V: TRBV19
size: -
J: TRBJ2-7
D: -

DNA: TGTGCCAGTAGGAGCGAGCGACAGCCCCAGCATTTT
CDR3: CASRSERQPQHF
V: TRBV19
size: -
J: TRBJ1-5
D: -

DNA: TGTGCCAGCAGCCGCCGGTCGAGGGACAGGAACTATGGCTACACCTTC
CDR3: CASSRRSRDRNYGYTF
V: TRBV5-6
size: -
J: TRBJ1-2
D: TRBD1

DNA: TGTGCCAGCAGCTCGACTAGCGGGAAAGAGACCCAGTACTTC
CDR3: CASSSTSGKETQYF
V: TRBV7-8
size: -
J: TRBJ2-5
D: TRBD2

DNA: TGTGCCAGCAGCACAGGGGGAACGGGCTCGGAGACCCAGTACTTC
CDR3: CASSTGGTGSETQYF
V: TRBV7-2
size: -
J: TRBJ2-5
D: TRBD1

DNA: TGTGCCACCAGCAGGTCCTACGGGACAGGCTATGGCTACACCTTC
CDR3: CATSRSYGTGYGYTF
V: TRBV15
size: -
J: TRBJ1-2
D: TRBD1

DNA: TGTGCCAGCAGCTCCGGACAGGGCGATTCACCCCTCCACTTT
CDR3: CASSSGQGDSPLHF
V: TRBV7-9
size: -
J: TRBJ1-6
D: TRBD1

DNA: TGTGCCACCAGGGGGGACAACCTCTACGAGCAGTACTTC
CDR3: CATRGDNLYEQYF
V: TRBV2
size: -
J: TRBJ2-7
D: -

DNA: TGTGCCAGCAGCTGGTCAACGAGTAAGAGAACCTACGAGCAGTACTTC
CDR3: CASSWSTSKRTYEQYF
V: TRBV5-8
size: -
J: TRBJ2-7
D: -

DNA: TGTGCCAGTAGTAATCCCCGGGAGGAGACCACAGATACGCAGTATTTT
CDR3: CASSNPREETTDTQYF
V: TRBV19
size: once
J: TRBJ2-3
D: TRBD2